These T cell receptor beta chains were read from a single sample in a study of response to subunit inactivated influenza vaccine. One entry per CDR3 protein, called by TCRdb with MiXCR from the RT-PCR reads. The sample carries 610,000 or so distinct CDR3 sequences, around 15% recorded once. The source was PBMCs from blood, collected approximately 13 days after vaccination. The receptors stem from a man aged 45-65 years who received an inactivated influenza vaccine. Both conserved end residues are part of each CDR3. Fields, in order: V gene, clone size, J gene, D gene, CDR3 DNA, CDR3 protein. The D gene is left open where the match is weak. Expanded clones are given a class, and other clones once, few, many or no size at all.

>TRBV6-1|few|TRBJ1-2|TRBD1
TGTGCCAGCAGCTCCGGACAGGGTGCGGTCCATGGCTACACCTTC
CASSSGQGAVHGYTF
>TRBV15|-|TRBJ1-2|-
TGTGCCACCAGCAGAGATCTCCGGGACCGGGAGCATGGCTACACCTTC
CATSRDLRDREHGYTF
>TRBV15|many|TRBJ2-5|TRBD2
TGTGCCACCAGCAGAGGCTCTAGCGGTCTAGAGACCCAGTACTTC
CATSRGSSGLETQYF
>TRBV12-3/TRBV12-4|many|TRBJ2-5|-
TGTGCCAGCAGTCTACGATGGGGTATTGGACAAGAGACCCAGTACTTC
CASSLRWGIGQETQYF
>TRBV10-3|few|TRBJ1-1|-
TGTGCCATCAGTGAGTTGCGGGTGGGCACTGAAGCTTTCTTT
CAISELRVGTEAFF
>TRBV29-1|few|TRBJ2-5|TRBD2
TGCAGCGTTGAAGTCAGACCGGGAGGATCGGAGACCCAGTACTTC
CSVEVRPGGSETQYF
>TRBV6-2/TRBV6-3|-|TRBJ2-7|TRBD2
TGTGCCAGCAGTTCGGGACTAGCGGGAGCGGACGAGCAGTACTTC
CASSSGLAGADEQYF
>TRBV6-2/TRBV6-3|few|TRBJ2-2|-
TGTGCCAGCAAGGCCTTTGCCCGGGACACCGGGGAGCTGTTTTTT
CASKAFARDTGELFF
>TRBV18|-|TRBJ2-7|-
TGTGCCAGCTCACCACAGGGGTTGGGGTACGAGCAGTACTTC
CASSPQGLGYEQYF
>TRBV7-9|many|TRBJ2-3|-
TGCGCCAGCAGCTTGGAAAGTGATACGCAGTATTTT
CASSLESDTQYF
>TRBV12-3/TRBV12-4|few|TRBJ2-1|TRBD2
TGTGCCAGCAGTGGCGGCGGGAGTGTCGATGAGCAGTTCTTC
CASSGGGSVDEQFF
>TRBV5-1|few|TRBJ2-3|-
TGCGCCAGCAGCCCAGGGGACGGAACAGATACGCAGTATTTT
CASSPGDGTDTQYF
>TRBV11-1|few|TRBJ2-1|TRBD2
TGTGCCAGCAGCTTAACCCCCTCCGGGACTAGCGGGGGGCCCTCCTACAATGAGCAGTTCTTC
CASSLTPSGTSGGPSYNEQFF